Presented here are 2 T cell receptor beta chains from one specimen sequenced in a study of PD-L1 blockade in urothelial cancer. The time point is: peripheral blood 6 weeks after treatment start. Some clones are missing from TCRdb's copy, which holds only in-frame ones; the method was immunoSEQ multiplex PCR. The data hold some 120,000 clones, with around 89% observed a single time. The sequences come from PBMCs, collected around atezolizumab (anti-PD-L1) treatment. The receptors here all came from a man aged 55-75 years with urothelial cancer.

The J gene is TRBJ1-5, the V gene TRBV19, with D perhaps TRBD1 (6 bases). CDR1 LNHDA and CDR2 SQIVND come from the germline V gene (reference sequence). The ends were cut back, 10 bases at V and 4 bases at J, with 20 bases in the middle. The length of the CDR3 is 15 residues. CDR3 in DNA: TGTGCCACCACTCCGACAGGCGATACGAATCAGCCCCAGCATTTT. This translates into CATTPTGDTNQPQHF.

The chain recombines TRBV5-1 with TRBJ2-7; 7 bases agree with TRBD1. The CDR3 sequence is 18 residues long. CDR1 and CDR2 from the germline V gene are SGHRS and YFSETQ. V lost 4 bases to trimming and J lost 3 bases; unmatched junction nucleotides: 19. CDR3 nucleotides: TGCGCCAGCAGCAAAGGCCTATTGACAGGGATGGGGGACTACGAGCAGTACTTC. It codes for CASSKGLLTGMGDYEQYF.